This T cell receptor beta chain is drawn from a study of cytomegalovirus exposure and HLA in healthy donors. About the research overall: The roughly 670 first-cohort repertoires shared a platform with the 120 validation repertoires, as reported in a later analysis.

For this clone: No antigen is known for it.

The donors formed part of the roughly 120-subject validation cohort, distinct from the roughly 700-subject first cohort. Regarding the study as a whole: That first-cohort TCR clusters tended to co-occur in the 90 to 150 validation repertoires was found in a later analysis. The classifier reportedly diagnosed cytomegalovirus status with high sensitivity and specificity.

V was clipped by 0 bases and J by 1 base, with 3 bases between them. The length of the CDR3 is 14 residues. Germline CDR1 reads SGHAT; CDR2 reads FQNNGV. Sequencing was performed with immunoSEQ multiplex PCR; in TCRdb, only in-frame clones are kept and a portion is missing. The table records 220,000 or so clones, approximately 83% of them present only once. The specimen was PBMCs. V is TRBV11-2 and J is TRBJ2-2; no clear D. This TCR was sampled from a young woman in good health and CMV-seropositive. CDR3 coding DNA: TGTGCCAGCAGCTTAGACAGGAACACCGGGGAGCTGTTTTTT. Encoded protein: CASSLDRNTGELFF.